This passage covers 32 T cell receptor beta chains from one sample sequenced in a study of blood T cells in healthy people across ages. Sample-barcoded 5' priming and a J-beta primer mix drove a second PCR of about 7 to 12 cycles. From the 5' RACE reads, TCRdb called clonotypes with MiXCR, one entry per CDR3 protein. The data contain about 580,000 distinct CDR3 sequences, roughly 48% of them singletons. Sequencing was performed on blood. These TCRs come from an older man in good health.

This clonotype came up a few times. This chain joins TRBV5-1 and TRBJ1-1; 7 bases line up with TRBD1. The CDR3 has 14 residues. J lost 1 base, V lost 0 bases, and 0 bases had no gene match. Germline assignment: CDR1 SGHRS and CDR2 YFSETQ. The CDR3 DNA follows: TGCGCCAGCAGCTTGGGGGACAGGAACACTGAAGCTTTCTTT. Translation: CASSLGDRNTEAFF.

The V and J genes are TRBV9 and TRBJ2-3; D is perhaps TRBD1 (6 bases). Trimming took 0 bases from V and 2 from J, leaving 13 bases between them. The CDR3 has 16 residues. The germline V gene encodes CDR1 SGDLS and CDR2 YYNGEE. CDR3 sequence (DNA): TGTGCCAGCAGCGTAGAGGGGGAAGTCACCACAGATACGCAGTATTTT. Translated, it gives CASSVEGEVTTDTQYF.

V and J are TRBV5-1 and TRBJ2-4; 8 bases fit TRBD1. Germline V lookup: CDR1 SGHRS, CDR2 YFSETQ. V lost 2 bases, J lost 4 bases, and 11 bases stayed unmatched. The CDR3 contains 17 residues. CDR3 amino acids: CASSLGAGQDGKNIQYF. Here the CDR3 DNA reads TGCGCCAGCAGCTTAGGGGCGGGACAGGACGGTAAAAACATTCAGTACTTC. The whole variable domain, filled in from reference TRBV5-1 and TRBJ2-4, reads KAGVTQTPRYLIKTRGQQVTLSCSPISGHRSVSWYQQTPGQGLQFLFEYFSETQRNKGNFPGRFSGRQFSNSRSEMNVSTLELGDSALYLCASSLGAGQDGKNIQYFGAGTRLSVL.

This clonotype occurred once. This chain connects TRBV20-1 to TRBJ2-7; D remains ambiguous. CDR3 size: 14 residues. With 0 bases removed from V and 4 bases from J, the gap between germline ends came to 13 bases. Germline V gives CDR1 DFQATT, CDR2 SNEGSKA (reference sequence). The chain's CDR3 is CSARDNIASYEQYF. CDR3 coding DNA: TGCAGTGCTAGAGATAATATTGCGTCGTACGAGCAGTACTTC.

This rearrangement joins TRBV5-1 to TRBJ2-7; D is perhaps TRBD1 (7 bases). The tail of the sequence fits TRBJ2-5 better, so the J call may be wrong. CDR3 size: 16 residues. Germline CDR1 SGHRS, CDR2 YFSETQ. The CDR3 loop reads CASSLTSTGRQETQYF. The CDR3 nucleotides read TGCGCCAGCAGCTTAACATCGACAGGGAGGCAGGAGACCCAGTACTTC.

There are a few counts of this clonotype. The V gene is TRBV6-2 or TRBV6-3, the J gene TRBJ2-1; 11 bases line up with TRBD1. The CDR3 covers 19 residues. Germline values: CDR1 MNHEY, CDR2 SVGEGT. Trimming took 5 bases from V and 5 from J; bases not matched to a gene: 17. CDR3 protein: CASSTRSDRGLSTDNEQFF. CDR3 nucleotides: TGTGCCAGCAGTACTCGATCGGACAGGGGGCTGTCGACGGACAATGAGCAGTTCTTC.

The V gene is TRBV4-3, the J gene TRBJ2-7, with 10 bases fitting TRBD1. Matching the DNA end better, TRBJ2-4 makes the J call doubtful. Germline V gene lookup returns CDR1 LGHNA and CDR2 YSLEER. CDR3 length: 14 residues. The CDR3 DNA is TGCGCCAGCAGCCCACGGACAGGGGGTTACATTCAGTACTTC. Its translation is CASSPRTGGYIQYF.

The chain joins TRBV5-5 to TRBJ1-2; no definite D call. The CDR3 runs to 17 residues. With 3 bases removed from V and 2 bases from J, the gap between germline ends came to 20 bases. Germline CDR1 and CDR2: SGHKS and YYEKEE (reference sequence). The CDR3 DNA reads as TGTGCCAGCAGCTCCCCGGGAGGGTCCCATTCCAACTATGGCTACACCTTC. Residues: CASSSPGGSHSNYGYTF.

The rearrangement links TRBV9 to TRBJ2-1, with 11 nucleotides matching TRBD1. CDR3 length equals 15 residues. Germline V gives CDR1 SGDLS, CDR2 YYNGEE. V was pared by 4 bases and J by 10 bases, with 10 bases of the junction left unmatched. The CDR3 loop is CASSFTGTGGCEQFF. The CDR3 DNA follows: TGTGCCAGCAGCTTCACCGGGACAGGGGGTTGCGAGCAGTTCTTC.

The chain employs TRBV6-2 or TRBV6-3 and TRBJ2-5; D may match TRBD1 or TRBD2 (6 bases each). The DNA end lines up better with TRBJ2-7; the J call may be wrong. Germline V CDR1 and CDR2: MNHEY, SVGEGT. CDR3 length equals 15 residues. The CDR3 nucleotides are TGTGCCAGCAGTTACTCTAGTCGGGGGCTCGACGAGCAGTACTTC. It encodes CASSYSSRGLDEQYF.

This clonotype occurred once. The chain has TRBV21-1 and TRBJ1-2; the DNA was not compared with TRBD1, the D call given in the table. TRBV21-1 is annotated as a pseudogene. The length of the CDR3 is 15 residues. CDR3 sequence reads: CASNKAGTAGRGYTF. DNA of the CDR3: TGTGCCAGCAACAAGGCCGGGACAGCAGGAAGGGGCTACACCTTC.

This clonotype was recorded only once. The chain recombines TRBV5-1 with TRBJ2-7; weak D call: TRBD2 (5 bases). V dropped 4 bases and J dropped 2 bases, with 13 bases sitting between them. The CDR3 length is 14 residues. In germline, CDR1 is SGHRS, CDR2 YFSETQ. The CDR3 DNA is TGCGCCAGCAGCCGCGCCGGAGCGGCCTACGAGCAGTACTTC. As protein: CASSRAGAAYEQYF.

This clonotype was detected a few times. The V and J genes are TRBV18 and TRBJ2-7, with 9 bases identical to TRBD1. The CDR3 is 16 residues long. The trim removed 2 bases at V and 6 bases at J, leaving 11 bases unmatched. CDR1 and CDR2 from the germline V gene are KGHSH and LQKENI. The CDR3: CASSPFSGQGVFEQYF. The CDR3 DNA follows: TGTGCCAGCTCACCATTTTCGGGACAGGGAGTGTTCGAGCAGTACTTC.

This clonotype has only one observation. The chain carries TRBV29-1 and TRBJ1-2; 8 bases fit TRBD1. The CDR3 is 11 amino acids. Germline V gene lookup returns CDR1 SQVTM and CDR2 ANQGSEA. With 7 bases clipped from V and 4 bases from J, the junction kept 2 bases outside the gene matches. CDR3 protein: CSGTGGYGYTF. CDR3 coding DNA: TGCAGCGGCACAGGGGGCTATGGCTACACCTTC.

Of note for this clonotype: A junction end diverges from the germline sequence, so it may reflect a read error. J is TRBJ2-1 and V is TRBV4-1; a weak D match, TRBD2 (6 bases). The CDR3 is made up of 14 amino acids. CDR1 is MGHRA and CDR2 is YSYEKL in the germline V gene. This chain's CDR3 is CAGSQTGLYNEQFF. The CDR3 region has the DNA TGCGCCGGCAGCCAAACGGGACTCTACAATGAGCAGTTCTTC.

V gene TRBV10-3 combines with J gene TRBJ2-6; D gene unclear. The CDR3 consists of 13 residues. Germline CDR1 is ENHRY and CDR2 is SYGVKD. V gave up 3 bases and J gave up 2 bases, with 2 bases separating them. In DNA, the CDR3 is TGTGCCATCAGTGAACCTGGGGCCAACGTCCTGACTTTC. This encodes CAISEPGANVLTF.

Concerning this clonotype itself: Given a much more abundant clone one base away, this may be a read error. This chain joins TRBV6-5 and TRBJ2-6; perhaps TRBD1 as D (5 bases). The CDR3 totals 18 residues. The germline V gene encodes CDR1 MNHEY and CDR2 SVGAGI. DNA of the CDR3: TGTGCCAGCAGTTACTTCAGGGCCTCGAGCTCTAGGGCCAACGTCCTGACTTTC. This translates into CASSYFRASSSRANVLTF.

J is TRBJ2-7 and V is TRBV28, with 11 bases that match TRBD1. Germline values: CDR1 MDHEN, CDR2 SYDVKM. The CDR3 is made up of 15 amino acids. V lost 4 bases, J lost 3 bases, and 5 bases stayed unmatched. The CDR3 sequence is CASSSLGQGGYEQYF. DNA of the CDR3: TGTGCCAGCAGTTCCCTGGGACAGGGGGGCTACGAGCAGTACTTC.

This clonotype was counted at least ten times. V gene TRBV6-5 combines with J gene TRBJ2-1; perhaps D is TRBD1 or TRBD2 (5 bases each). V lost 2 bases and J 14 bases, leaving 22 bases between the germline ends. From germline, CDR1 is MNHEY and CDR2 SVGAGI. This CDR3 has 15 amino acids. The CDR3 sequence: CASSYTPRGSRREFF. CDR3 coding DNA: TGTGCCAGCAGTTACACCCCCCGGGGCTCACGGAGAGAGTTCTTC.

V is TRBV7-9 and J is TRBJ2-3, with 9 nucleotides matching TRBD1. CDR3 size: 15 residues. J was trimmed by 3 bases and V by 5 bases; bases with no gene match: 6. The germline V gene has CDR1 SEHNR and CDR2 FQNEAQ (reference sequence). DNA for the CDR3: TGTGCCAGCAGCATCACAGGGGGCTTGACAGATACGCAGTATTTT. Translated, it gives CASSITGGLTDTQYF. The entire variable domain, with the rest obtained from reference TRBV7-9 and TRBJ2-3, is as follows: DTGVSQNPRHKITKRGQNVTFRCDPISEHNRLYWYRQTLGQGPEFLTYFQNEAQLEKSRLLSDRFSAERPKGSFSTLEIQRTEQGDSAMYLCASSITGGLTDTQYFGPGTRLTVL.

At least ten counts were recorded for this clonotype. One end of the junction fails to match germline, which may point to a read error. J is TRBJ2-7 and V is TRBV5-1; 8 nucleotides line up with TRBD2. The germline V gene has CDR1 SGHRS and CDR2 YFSETQ. The CDR3 consists of 15 residues. This CDR3 reads CASSLGLAGSYEQYF. The CDR3, as DNA: TGTGCCAGCAGCTTAGGCCTAGCGGGTTCCTACGAGCAGTACTTC.

This chain joins TRBV7-9 and TRBJ2-3, with D possibly TRBD1 on 6 matching bases. Trimming shortened V by 3 bases and J by 6 bases, and 10 bases separated the two germline ends. This CDR3 is 13 amino acids long. Germline V gives CDR1 SEHNR, CDR2 FQNEAQ (reference sequence). The CDR3 DNA reads TGTGCCAGCAGCTTTACAGGGATGGATACGCAGTATTTT. Translation gives CASSFTGMDTQYF.

The rearrangement uses TRBV6-5 and TRBJ2-3; TRBD1 is a possible D gene (5 bases). The V gene's germline CDR1 is MNHEY and CDR2 SVGAGI. V lost 5 bases and J lost 4, with 10 bases in between. The CDR3 loop spans 13 amino acids. Here the CDR3 DNA reads TGTGCCAGCAGTGACATAGGGGCAGATACGCAGTATTTT. This gives the protein CASSDIGADTQYF.

This clonotype showed up just a few times. This chain uses TRBV29-1 with TRBJ2-4; D possibly corresponds to TRBD1 (5 bases). The CDR3 is made up of 14 amino acids. With 2 bases removed from V and 6 bases from J, the gap between germline ends came to 14 bases. Germline V gene sequence: CDR1 SQVTM, CDR2 ANQGSEA. Written as DNA, the CDR3 is TGCAGCGTTGAATGGGGCCAGGAAGGAAACATTCAGTACTTC. This translates into CSVEWGQEGNIQYF.

The chain uses TRBV11-3 and TRBJ2-1; 10 bases fit TRBD2. Germline values: CDR1 SGHNT, CDR2 YENEEA. V lost 1 base to trimming and J lost 8 bases; unmatched junction nucleotides: 8. The CDR3 is made up of 16 amino acids. CDR3 bases: TGTGCCAGCAGCTTAGTTGCTAGCGGGGGAAGCGATGAGCAGTTCTTC. This translates into CASSLVASGGSDEQFF.

The chain combines TRBV6-2 or TRBV6-3 with TRBJ1-5; maybe TRBD1 (5 bases). V was shortened by 2 bases and J by 0 bases, with 8 bases between the two germline ends. The CDR3 extends over 15 amino acids. The V gene's germline CDR1 is MNHEY and CDR2 SVGEGT. This chain's CDR3 is CASSYTGLSNQPQHF. CDR3 coding DNA: TGTGCCAGCAGTTACACGGGGCTTAGCAATCAGCCCCAGCATTTT.

Details on this clonotype: A read error may account for a junction end that differs from germline. V is TRBV10-3 and J is TRBJ2-3, with 8 bases identical to TRBD1. Germline CDR1 is ENHRY and CDR2 is SYGVKD. The CDR3 sequence is 16 residues long. This chain's CDR3 is CTISGVRDRSTDTQYF. In DNA form, the CDR3 reads TGTACCATCAGTGGCGTACGGGACAGGAGCACAGATACGCAGTATTTT.

J is TRBJ2-5 and V is TRBV7-2; D could derive from TRBD1 or TRBD2 (6 bases each). The end of the DNA fits TRBJ2-7 better, so the J call may be wrong. Germline CDR1 SGHTA, CDR2 FQGNSA. This CDR3 comprises 15 residues. The CDR3 bases are TGTGCCAGCAGCTCATTAGCAGGAGGGGGCTACGAGCAGTACTTC. Translation gives CASSSLAGGGYEQYF.

V usage is TRBV4-2 and J usage is TRBJ1-1; D may be TRBD1 (5 bases). Trimming took off 3 bases at V and 11 bases at J, with 13 bases between the two ends. The CDR3 sequence is 12 residues long. CDR1 LGHNA and CDR2 YNFKEQ come from the germline V gene. As DNA, the CDR3 is TGTGCCAGCAGCCAGGCGGGACTTCTGGCTTTCTTT. Translating gives CASSQAGLLAFF.

V usage is TRBV24-1 and J usage is TRBJ2-3; D is unclear. In germline, CDR1 is KGHDR, CDR2 SFDVKD. V shed 3 bases and J shed 1 base, with 7 bases lying between them. CDR3 length: 14 amino acids. The CDR3 region has the DNA TGTGCCACCAGTGATAGAGTTCGCACAGATACGCAGTATTTT. Its protein is CATSDRVRTDTQYF.

A few counts support this clonotype. The V gene is TRBV2, the J gene TRBJ2-5; no definite D call. The V gene's germline CDR1 is SNHLY and CDR2 FYNNEI. This CDR3 comprises 11 residues. V lost 6 bases and J lost 11, with 13 bases in between. In DNA form, the CDR3 reads TGTGCCAGCAGGGATTCGGCTTTGCAGTACTTC. The encoded protein is CASRDSALQYF.

The chain joins TRBV4-3 to TRBJ1-2; the match to TRBD1 covers 7 bases. The CDR3 loop spans 17 amino acids. Germline V lookup: CDR1 LGHNA, CDR2 YSLEER. The V gene end was trimmed by 0 bases and the J gene end by 2 bases; junction bases not matched to a gene: 9. CDR3 loop: CASSQDRTGASNYGYTF. The CDR3 region has the DNA TGCGCCAGCAGCCAAGATCGCACAGGGGCCTCCAACTATGGCTACACCTTC.